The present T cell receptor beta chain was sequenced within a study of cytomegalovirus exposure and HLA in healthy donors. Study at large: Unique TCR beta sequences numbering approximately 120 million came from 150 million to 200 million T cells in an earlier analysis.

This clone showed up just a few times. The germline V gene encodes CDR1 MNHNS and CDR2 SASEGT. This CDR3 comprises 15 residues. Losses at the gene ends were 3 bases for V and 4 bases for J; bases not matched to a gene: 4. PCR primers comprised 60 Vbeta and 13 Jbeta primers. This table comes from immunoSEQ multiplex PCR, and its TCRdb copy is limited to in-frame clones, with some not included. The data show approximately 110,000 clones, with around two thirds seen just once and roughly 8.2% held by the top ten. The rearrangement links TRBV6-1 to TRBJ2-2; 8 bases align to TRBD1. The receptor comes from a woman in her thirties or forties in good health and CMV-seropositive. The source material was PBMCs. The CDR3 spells CASSEQGAITGELFF. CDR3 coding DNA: TGTGCCAGCAGTGAGCAGGGGGCGATCACCGGGGAGCTGTTTTTT.